This T cell receptor (beta chain) was captured by sequencing in a study of shared clonotypes between healthy human individuals. The germline CDR1 and CDR2 sequences are SEHNR and FQNEAQ (reference sequence). The CDR3 length is 16 residues. J lost 0 bases, V lost 5 bases, and 7 bases had no gene match. Produced via immunoSEQ multiplex PCR; TCRdb's table is partial and in-frame only. The data show 950,000 to 1,300,000 clones, around 75% seen once. This clone has just one count. It differs at one base from a far larger clone, so likely a read error. The sequence derives from a man between 18 and 29 years old in good health. Sample: memory CD4+ T cells sorted from blood. The sample's subset: CD45RA-negative fraction. The chain employs TRBV7-9 and TRBJ2-7; 10 bases are a match to TRBD2. The CDR3 spells CASSQGSGGISYEQYF. DNA of the CDR3: TGTGCCAGCAGCCAGGGTAGCGGGGGGATCTCCTACGAGCAGTACTTC.